This T cell receptor (beta chain) derives from a study of T cell responses to AZD1222 COVID-19 vaccine. General observations from the study: No repertoire was sampled before or during the peak T cell response, only after it. Regions left unmutated in variants are reportedly the target of nearly half of spike-specific TCRs.

This clone was seen a handful of times. Its antigen is currently unknown. Looked up from germline, CDR1 is SEHNR and CDR2 is FQNEAQ (reference sequence). The junction had 10 bases not matched to a gene; V was cut back by 4 bases and J by 10 bases. The CDR3 runs 15 residues. Assay used: immunoSEQ multiplex PCR; TCRdb lists only in-frame clones, some missing. The sample shows 50,000 to 70,000 clones, approximately 85% of them seen only once. This receptor was taken from an adult in good health. The chain couples TRBV7-9 to TRBJ1-6; 7 bases are shared with TRBD1. Sequences were derived from peripheral blood, sampled on day 0 of MenACWY control vaccination. The CDR3 spells CASSWGTGVGSPLHF. The CDR3 DNA is TGTGCCAGCAGCTGGGGCACAGGGGTAGGATCACCCCTCCACTTT.